A single sample gave rise to the 11 T cell receptor beta chains below, sequenced in a study of T-cell reconstitution after alpha-beta-depleted transplantation in children. Preparation of the TCRbeta library involved a method that used unique molecular identifiers. TCRdb recomputed calls from the PCR reads with MiXCR, one row per CDR3 protein. The sample contains a few hundred thousand distinct CDR3 sequences, 15% to 20% of which appear only once. Material: PBMCs from the stem cell graft donor, obtained from the stem cell graft. All receptors derive from a human donor who donated a stem cell graft to a child with acute lymphoblastic leukemia.

This clonotype was counted between two and nine times. The J gene is TRBJ2-7, the V gene TRBV3-1; maybe TRBD1 (6 bases). The CDR3 has 14 residues. The V gene's germline CDR1 is LGHDT and CDR2 YNNKEL (reference sequence). V was shortened by 2 bases and J by 3 bases, with 11 bases between the two germline ends. The CDR3 DNA follows: TGTGCCAGCAGCCAAATACAGGGCTACTACGAGCAGTACTTC. This codes for CASSQIQGYYEQYF.

This clonotype was observed a handful of times. The gene calls are TRBV14 and TRBJ2-7; D is possibly TRBD2 (5 bases). CDR3 length: 14 residues. Trimming pared 2 bases from V and 3 bases from J, leaving 11 bases between. CDR1 is SGHDN, CDR2 FVKESK, per germline. The CDR3 loop is CASSQHGSYYEQYF. As DNA, the CDR3 is TGTGCCAGCAGCCAACATGGGAGTTACTACGAGCAGTACTTC. The variable domain in full, completed from reference TRBV14 and TRBJ2-7, reads EAGVTQFPSHSVIEKGQTVTLRCDPISGHDNLYWYRRVMGKEIKFLLHFVKESKQDESGMPNNRFLAERTGGTYSTLKVQPAELEDSGVYFCASSQHGSYYEQYFGPGTRLTVT.

The V gene is TRBV13, the J gene TRBJ2-3; 10 positions match TRBD2. This CDR3 has 15 residues. Germline CDR1 is PRHDT and CDR2 is FYEKMQ (reference sequence). Trimming removed 2 bases from V and 5 bases from J; junction bases left unmatched: 4. The CDR3 bases are TGTGCCAGCAGCTTATATCTAGCGGGAGTAGATACGCAGTATTTT. This translates into CASSLYLAGVDTQYF.

Only a few counts were recorded for this clonotype. The genes are TRBV7-2 and TRBJ1-1; D is possibly TRBD1 (5 bases). Germline-derived CDR1 and CDR2 are SGHTA and FQGNSA. The CDR3 spans 14 residues. V lost 4 bases to trimming and J lost 6 bases, with 15 bases between them. CDR3 residues: CASSSRSWDAEAFF. DNA of the CDR3: TGTGCCAGCAGCTCCAGGTCCTGGGACGCTGAAGCTTTCTTT.

This clonotype was seen a handful of times. The chain uses TRBV4-1 and TRBJ2-2; D not certain. The ends were cut back, 4 bases at V and 6 bases at J, with 12 bases in the middle. Germline CDR1 is MGHRA and CDR2 is YSYEKL. The CDR3 contains 14 residues. CDR3 nucleotides: TGCGCCAGCAGCCTCCCGATCCAGGCCGGGGAGCTGTTTTTT. Translating it yields CASSLPIQAGELFF.

This clonotype came up a few times. This chain connects TRBV5-1 to TRBJ1-2, with D tentatively TRBD1 (6 bases). Trimming left V 0 bases short and J 4 bases short, with 13 bases between. Germline loops: CDR1 SGHRS, CDR2 YFSETQ. This CDR3 comprises 15 residues. The CDR3 loop reads CASSLEQGLRYGYTF. DNA of the CDR3: TGCGCCAGCAGCTTGGAACAGGGACTCCGCTATGGCTACACCTTC.

This clonotype has ten or more counts. Here the CDR3 DNA reads TGTGCCACCAGCAGGGGGACAGGGGGCAACTACGAGCAGTACTTC. Translated: CATSRGTGGNYEQYF. This chain uses TRBV15 with TRBJ2-7, with 12 bases identical to TRBD1. J was trimmed by 3 bases and V by 3 bases; bases with no gene match: 3. The CDR3 covers 15 residues. The germline V gene encodes CDR1 LNHNV and CDR2 YYDKDF (reference sequence). Filled out from reference TRBV15 and TRBJ2-7, the complete variable domain reads DAMVIQNPRYQVTQFGKPVTLSCSQTLNHNVMYWYQQKSSQAPKLLFHYYDKDFNNEADTPDNFQSRRPNTSFCFLDIRSPGLGDTAMYLCATSRGTGGNYEQYFGPGTRLTVT.

The J gene is TRBJ2-1, the V gene TRBV5-1; 12 bases are shared with TRBD2. The CDR3 consists of 16 residues. The trim removed 0 bases at V and 9 bases at J, leaving 7 bases unmatched. CDR1 and CDR2 (germline): SGHRS, YFSETQ. As DNA, the CDR3 is TGCGCCAGCAGCTTGGGGCTAGCGGGAGGGCCCTCTGAGCAGTTCTTC. Residues: CASSLGLAGGPSEQFF.

This clonotype was seen more than once but under ten times. In DNA form, the CDR3 reads TGCGCCAGCAGCTTACGCGGGGACAGCTCCTACGAGCAGTACTTC. Residues: CASSLRGDSSYEQYF. The chain has TRBV5-1 and TRBJ2-7, with D maybe TRBD1 (7 bases). This CDR3 is 15 amino acids long. The germline V gene encodes CDR1 SGHRS and CDR2 YFSETQ. Trimming removed 2 bases at V and 0 bases at J, with 12 bases between.

This clonotype was seen a handful of times. V usage is TRBV6-1 and J usage is TRBJ2-1; 8 positions agree with TRBD1. Looked up from germline, CDR1 is MNHNS and CDR2 is SASEGT. This CDR3 has 14 amino acids. V lost 10 bases and J lost 7; bases outside the gene matches: 12. The CDR3 sequence: CATRSQGASNEQFF. The DNA of the CDR3 is TGTGCCACCCGGTCCCAGGGGGCGTCTAATGAGCAGTTCTTC.

The J gene is TRBJ1-1, the V gene TRBV14; 10 nucleotides agree with TRBD1. Germline loops: CDR1 SGHDN, CDR2 FVKESK. CDR3 size: 15 residues. Losses at the gene ends were 4 bases for V and 5 bases for J; bases not matched to a gene: 7. The CDR3 nucleotides are TGTGCCAGCAGCCGCTCGCGGACAGGGGGAACTGAAGCTTTCTTT. This encodes CASSRSRTGGTEAFF.